This TCR beta chain is from a study of human thymus T cells. CDR3 length equals 18 residues. Trimming at V came to 3 bases and at J to 5 bases, leaving 13 bases not matched to a gene. Germline V CDR1 and CDR2: LNHNV, YYDKDF (reference sequence). Resections were taken during corrective heart surgery, and the thymus tissue came from these. Congenital heart defects were the reason for the corrective surgery that the donors, healthy Finnish infants, were having. Only in-frame clones appear in the TCRdb table, and some are missing; sequencing was by immunoSEQ multiplex PCR. The sample contains some 78,000 clones, 95% to 98% of which appear only once. This clone was seen a single time. What it recognizes is unknown. Study-wide findings and caveats: Thymic repertoires overlap heavily among unrelated individuals, related research has reported. Seemingly biased V and J gene usage marked thymic and blood repertoires.

Material: thymus tissue. J is TRBJ2-2 and V is TRBV15; TRBD1 agrees at 9 bases. The sequence came from a boy less than two years old with a congenital heart defect but otherwise immunologically healthy. This CDR3 is CATSRAAADRGWTGELFF. CDR3 in DNA: TGTGCCACCAGCAGGGCTGCCGCGGACAGGGGATGGACCGGGGAGCTGTTTTTT. Full variable domain (missing parts from reference TRBV15 and TRBJ2-2): DAMVIQNPRYQVTQFGKPVTLSCSQTLNHNVMYWYQQKSSQAPKLLFHYYDKDFNNEADTPDNFQSRRPNTSFCFLDIRSPGLGDTAMYLCATSRAAADRGWTGELFFGEGSRLTVL.